Listed below are T cell receptor beta chains from one sample, sequenced in a study of blood T cell repertoires in COVID-19. Only in-frame clones appear in the TCRdb table, and some are missing; sequencing was by immunoSEQ multiplex PCR. The data contain 450,000 to 500,000 clones, approximately 85% of them singletons. Sequenced sample: peripheral blood. Every receptor here comes from a human donor in a cohort sampled during active COVID-19. Each CDR3 is given without its conserved first and last residue. Fields, in order: clone size, J gene, V gene, CDR3 protein. Not every row has a clone size; where given, it reads once, few, many or a size class.

abundance: -; j_gene: TRBJ1-1; v_gene: TRBV5-1; CDR3aa: ASSLQGRGNTEAF
abundance: -; j_gene: TRBJ2-7; v_gene: TRBV7-2; CDR3aa: ASSLAGGGTIEQY
abundance: -; j_gene: TRBJ1-1; v_gene: TRBV18; CDR3aa: ASSSLGQGGTEAF
abundance: -; j_gene: TRBJ1-4; v_gene: TRBV18; CDR3aa: ASSGRQEKLF
abundance: -; j_gene: TRBJ2-3; v_gene: TRBV5-1; CDR3aa: ASSPAVAGSTDTQY
abundance: -; j_gene: TRBJ1-1; v_gene: TRBV15; CDR3aa: ATSRDHAEEAF
abundance: -; j_gene: TRBJ2-2; v_gene: TRBV14; CDR3aa: ASSQLIGVGELF
abundance: few; j_gene: TRBJ2-7; v_gene: TRBV6-6; CDR3aa: ASRGGQVGYEQY
abundance: -; j_gene: TRBJ2-1; v_gene: TRBV28; CDR3aa: ASSLRRGTWTSGSNEQF
abundance: -; j_gene: TRBJ2-7; v_gene: TRBV5-5; CDR3aa: ASSLIGRETYEQY
abundance: -; j_gene: TRBJ2-7; v_gene: TRBV6-5; CDR3aa: ASSYPGLAAGEQY
abundance: once; j_gene: TRBJ1-4; v_gene: TRBV28; CDR3aa: ASSRDSLSVGEKLF
abundance: -; j_gene: TRBJ1-1; v_gene: TRBV4-3; CDR3aa: ASSYARQNTEAF
abundance: -; j_gene: TRBJ1-3; v_gene: TRBV27; CDR3aa: ASSLSGPFSGNTIY
abundance: -; j_gene: TRBJ1-2; v_gene: TRBV3-1/TRBV3-2; CDR3aa: ASSPFGQGHYT
abundance: -; j_gene: TRBJ2-5; v_gene: TRBV27; CDR3aa: ASSPGTGTKTQY
abundance: -; j_gene: TRBJ1-5; v_gene: TRBV18; CDR3aa: ASSQSTNPNQPQH
abundance: few; j_gene: TRBJ1-1; v_gene: TRBV2; CDR3aa: ASRDDGPGAEAF
abundance: -; j_gene: TRBJ2-5; v_gene: TRBV3-1/TRBV3-2; CDR3aa: ASSLLATQETQY
abundance: -; j_gene: TRBJ2-7; v_gene: TRBV29-1; CDR3aa: SVVGQGLDEQY
abundance: few; j_gene: TRBJ1-5; v_gene: TRBV5-8; CDR3aa: ASSFSQPQH
abundance: -; j_gene: TRBJ2-6; v_gene: TRBV7-9; CDR3aa: ASSPRRVGANVLT
abundance: -; j_gene: TRBJ2-5; v_gene: TRBV7-2; CDR3aa: ASSFTPGLAGQETQY
abundance: -; j_gene: TRBJ2-3; v_gene: TRBV9; CDR3aa: ASNLAGGHADTQY
abundance: -; j_gene: TRBJ1-2; v_gene: TRBV21-1; CDR3aa: ASSKDDWGVGYGYT
abundance: -; j_gene: TRBJ1-1; v_gene: TRBV14; CDR3aa: ASSQPRGGVDEAF
abundance: -; j_gene: TRBJ2-1; v_gene: TRBV29-1; CDR3aa: SGKQGDEQF
abundance: -; j_gene: TRBJ1-2; v_gene: TRBV28; CDR3aa: ASSPFVTGGGYT
abundance: -; j_gene: TRBJ2-1; v_gene: TRBV19; CDR3aa: ASSIQGFYNEQF
abundance: -; j_gene: TRBJ2-1; v_gene: TRBV7-8; CDR3aa: ASSLREIAEQF
abundance: -; j_gene: TRBJ1-5; v_gene: TRBV19; CDR3aa: ASLRGADSNQPQH
abundance: -; j_gene: TRBJ1-1; v_gene: TRBV27; CDR3aa: ASSPWRDRYTEAF
abundance: -; j_gene: TRBJ1-2; v_gene: TRBV6-5; CDR3aa: ASRTGGRFYGYT
abundance: -; j_gene: TRBJ2-5; v_gene: TRBV7-9; CDR3aa: ASSLGLAGVETQY
abundance: once; j_gene: TRBJ1-1; v_gene: TRBV4-2; CDR3aa: ASSHEDRPNTEAF
abundance: -; j_gene: TRBJ2-7; v_gene: TRBV6-1; CDR3aa: ASTLSGRAYEQY
abundance: -; j_gene: TRBJ1-6; v_gene: TRBV28; CDR3aa: ASSSNSPLH
abundance: -; j_gene: TRBJ2-7; v_gene: TRBV3-1/TRBV3-2; CDR3aa: ASSQTSGVNYEQY
abundance: -; j_gene: TRBJ2-1; v_gene: TRBV27; CDR3aa: ASSWGLAGNEQF
abundance: -; j_gene: TRBJ2-4; v_gene: TRBV18; CDR3aa: ASSPPLAGGEGKNIQY
abundance: -; j_gene: TRBJ1-2; v_gene: TRBV12-3/TRBV12-4; CDR3aa: ASSQTGNYGYT
abundance: -; j_gene: TRBJ1-5; v_gene: TRBV28; CDR3aa: ASIAGLQPQH
abundance: few; j_gene: TRBJ2-1; v_gene: TRBV19; CDR3aa: ASSISGTGVYNEQF
abundance: -; j_gene: TRBJ1-6; v_gene: TRBV7-6; CDR3aa: ASSLERTGGSPLH
abundance: -; j_gene: TRBJ2-7; v_gene: TRBV3-1/TRBV3-2; CDR3aa: ASSHRDRGYEQY
abundance: -; j_gene: TRBJ2-7; v_gene: TRBV11-2; CDR3aa: ASSLVGAEQY
abundance: -; j_gene: TRBJ1-2; v_gene: TRBV5-6; CDR3aa: ASSFSGTEEYGYT
abundance: -; j_gene: TRBJ2-3; v_gene: TRBV19; CDR3aa: ASSLGLAGTSTDTQY
abundance: once; j_gene: TRBJ2-5; v_gene: TRBV19; CDR3aa: ASSIGWRGGQETQY
abundance: -; j_gene: TRBJ1-1; v_gene: TRBV2; CDR3aa: ASSVHRGPNTEAF
abundance: -; j_gene: TRBJ1-1; v_gene: TRBV3-1/TRBV3-2; CDR3aa: ASSTFPGWRTEAF
abundance: few; j_gene: TRBJ2-2; v_gene: TRBV11-2; CDR3aa: ASSLETPLIAGELF
abundance: -; j_gene: TRBJ1-2; v_gene: TRBV6-6; CDR3aa: ASSLTQGEWNGYT
abundance: -; j_gene: TRBJ1-5; v_gene: TRBV20-1; CDR3aa: SASQGASNQPQH